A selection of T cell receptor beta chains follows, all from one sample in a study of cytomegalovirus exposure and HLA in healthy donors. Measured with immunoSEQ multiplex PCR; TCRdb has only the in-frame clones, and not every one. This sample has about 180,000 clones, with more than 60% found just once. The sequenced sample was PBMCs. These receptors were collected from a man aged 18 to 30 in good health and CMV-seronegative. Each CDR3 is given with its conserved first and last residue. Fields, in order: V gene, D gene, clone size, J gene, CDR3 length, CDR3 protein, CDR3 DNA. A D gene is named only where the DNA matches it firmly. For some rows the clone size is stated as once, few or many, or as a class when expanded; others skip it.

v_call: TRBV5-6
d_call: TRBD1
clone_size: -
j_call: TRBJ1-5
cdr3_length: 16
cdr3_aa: CASSSQTGGWSQPQHF
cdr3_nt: TGTGCCAGCAGCTCCCAGACAGGGGGCTGGAGTCAGCCCCAGCATTTT

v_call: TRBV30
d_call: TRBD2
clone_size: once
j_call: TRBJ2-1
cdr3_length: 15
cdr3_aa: CAWSVLAGGWDEQFF
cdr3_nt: TGTGCCTGGAGTGTACTAGCGGGGGGCTGGGATGAGCAGTTCTTC

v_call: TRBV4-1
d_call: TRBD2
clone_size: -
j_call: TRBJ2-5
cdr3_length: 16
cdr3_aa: CASSQSGLAGKETQYF
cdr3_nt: TGCGCCAGCAGCCAGTCGGGACTAGCGGGAAAAGAGACCCAGTACTTC

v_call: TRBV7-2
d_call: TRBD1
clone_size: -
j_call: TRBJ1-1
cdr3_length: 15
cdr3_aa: CASSSRTGRNTEAFF
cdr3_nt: TGTGCCAGCAGCAGCAGGACAGGGAGGAACACTGAAGCTTTCTTT

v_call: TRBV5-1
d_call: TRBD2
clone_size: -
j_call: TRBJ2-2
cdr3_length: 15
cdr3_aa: CASTGLAGITGELFF
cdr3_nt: TGCGCCAGTACCGGGCTAGCGGGAATAACCGGGGAGCTGTTTTTT

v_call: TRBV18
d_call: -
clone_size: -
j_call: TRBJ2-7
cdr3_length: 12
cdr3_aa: CASSPGPNEQYF
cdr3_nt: TGTGCCAGCTCACCGGGGCCAAACGAGCAGTACTTC

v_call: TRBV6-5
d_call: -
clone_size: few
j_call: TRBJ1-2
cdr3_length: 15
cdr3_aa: CASAQQRKRHYGYTF
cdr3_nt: TGTGCCAGCGCCCAGCAGCGGAAGCGCCACTATGGCTACACCTTC

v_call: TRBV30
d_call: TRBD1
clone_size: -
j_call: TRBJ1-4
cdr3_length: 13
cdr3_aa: CAWGGQAYEKLFF
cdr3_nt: TGTGCCTGGGGAGGACAGGCCTATGAAAAACTGTTTTTT

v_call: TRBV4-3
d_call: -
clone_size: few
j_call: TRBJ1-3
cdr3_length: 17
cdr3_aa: CASSPERPNYSGNTIYF
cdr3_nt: TGCGCCAGCAGCCCCGAGCGGCCGAACTACTCTGGAAACACCATATATTTT

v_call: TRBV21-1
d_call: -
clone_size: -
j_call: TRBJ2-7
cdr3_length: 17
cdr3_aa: CASSGRTGVSALHEQYF
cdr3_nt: TGTGCCAGCAGCGGCCGAACAGGTGTCAGTGCGCTCCACGAGCAGTACTTC

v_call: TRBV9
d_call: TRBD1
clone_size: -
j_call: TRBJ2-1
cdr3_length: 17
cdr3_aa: CASSVGGGTGGLGEQFF
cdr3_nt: TGTGCCAGCAGCGTAGGGGGGGGGACAGGGGGCCTGGGTGAGCAGTTCTTC

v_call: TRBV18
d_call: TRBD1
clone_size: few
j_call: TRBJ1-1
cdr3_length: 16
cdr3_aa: CASSPPGTGFYAEAFF
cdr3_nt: TGTGCCAGCTCACCACCTGGGACAGGGTTTTACGCTGAAGCTTTCTTT

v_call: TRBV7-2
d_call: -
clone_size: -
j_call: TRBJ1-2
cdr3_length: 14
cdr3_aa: CASSLTTGSYGYTF
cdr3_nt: TGTGCCAGCAGCTTAACTACGGGGTCCTATGGCTACACCTTC

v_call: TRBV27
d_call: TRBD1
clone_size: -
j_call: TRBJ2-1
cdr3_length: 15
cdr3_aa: CASRPLQQGANEQFF
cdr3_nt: TGTGCCAGCAGGCCCCTTCAACAGGGGGCGAATGAGCAGTTCTTC

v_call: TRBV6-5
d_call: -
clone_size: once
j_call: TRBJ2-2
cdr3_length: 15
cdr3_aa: CASGVDRRDTGELFF
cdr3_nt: TGTGCCAGCGGGGTGGACAGGAGGGACACCGGGGAGCTGTTTTTT

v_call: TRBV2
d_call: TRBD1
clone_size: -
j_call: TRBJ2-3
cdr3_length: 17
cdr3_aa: CASQTNRVGQAGDTQYF
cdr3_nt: TGTGCCAGCCAAACTAACCGGGTAGGACAGGCGGGAGATACGCAGTATTTT

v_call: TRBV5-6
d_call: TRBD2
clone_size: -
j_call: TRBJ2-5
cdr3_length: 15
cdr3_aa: CASSLFGLAGETQYF
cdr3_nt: TGTGCCAGCAGCTTGTTTGGACTAGCTGGGGAGACCCAGTACTTC

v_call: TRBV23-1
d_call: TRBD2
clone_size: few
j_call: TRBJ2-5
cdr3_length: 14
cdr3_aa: CAQGAGAWYETQYF
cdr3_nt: TGCGCCCAAGGGGCGGGAGCATGGTATGAGACCCAGTACTTC

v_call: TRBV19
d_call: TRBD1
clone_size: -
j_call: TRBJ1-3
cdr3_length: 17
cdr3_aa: CASSKPLPTGSGNTIYF
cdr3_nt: TGTGCCAGTAGTAAGCCCCTCCCGACAGGGTCTGGAAACACCATATATTTT

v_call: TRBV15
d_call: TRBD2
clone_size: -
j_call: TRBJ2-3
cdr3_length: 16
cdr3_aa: CATSRQRGAPTDTQYF
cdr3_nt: TGTGCCACCAGCCGGCAGCGGGGGGCTCCCACAGATACGCAGTATTTT

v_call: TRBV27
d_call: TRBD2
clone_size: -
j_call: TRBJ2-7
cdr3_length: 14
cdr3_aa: CASSWGGRVYEQYF
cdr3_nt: TGTGCCAGCAGTTGGGGCGGGAGGGTCTACGAGCAGTACTTC

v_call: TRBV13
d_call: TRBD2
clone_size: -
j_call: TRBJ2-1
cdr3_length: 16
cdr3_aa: CASSPPGTSGLGEQFF
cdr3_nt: TGTGCCAGCAGCCCCCCCGGGACTAGCGGACTCGGGGAGCAGTTCTTC

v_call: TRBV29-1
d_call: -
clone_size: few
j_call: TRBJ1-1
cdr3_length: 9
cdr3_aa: CSADTEAFF
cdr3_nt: TGCAGCGCCGACACTGAAGCTTTCTTT

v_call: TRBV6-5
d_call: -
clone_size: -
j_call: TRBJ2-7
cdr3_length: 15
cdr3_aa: CASSYSDSLYYEQYF
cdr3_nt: TGTGCCAGCAGTTACTCAGACAGCCTCTACTATGAGCAGTACTTC

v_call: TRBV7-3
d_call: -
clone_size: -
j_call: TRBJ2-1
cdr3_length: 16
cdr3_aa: CASSYDSISSYNEQFF
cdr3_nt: TGTGCCAGCAGCTACGACTCGATTAGCTCCTACAATGAGCAGTTCTTC

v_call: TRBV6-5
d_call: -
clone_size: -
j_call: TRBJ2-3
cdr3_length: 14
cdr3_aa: CASSYSSSSDTQYF
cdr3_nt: TGTGCCAGCAGTTACTCGTCAAGCTCAGATACGCAGTATTTT

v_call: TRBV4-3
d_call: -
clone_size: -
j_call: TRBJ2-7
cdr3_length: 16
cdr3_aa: CASSQEVAVSGYEQYF
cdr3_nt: TGCGCCAGCAGCCAAGAGGTCGCGGTATCGGGGTACGAGCAGTACTTC

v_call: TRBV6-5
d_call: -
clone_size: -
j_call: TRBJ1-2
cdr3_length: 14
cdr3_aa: CASSNAWGPYGYTF
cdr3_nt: TGTGCCAGCAGCAACGCCTGGGGGCCCTATGGCTACACCTTC

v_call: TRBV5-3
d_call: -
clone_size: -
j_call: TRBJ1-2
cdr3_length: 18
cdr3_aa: CARSLVKIDVSSWGGYTF
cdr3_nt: TGTGCCAGAAGCTTGGTCAAAATCGACGTGTCATCCTGGGGCGGCTACACCTTC

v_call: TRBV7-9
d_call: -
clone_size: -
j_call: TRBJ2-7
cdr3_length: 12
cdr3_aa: CASSLTVYEQYF
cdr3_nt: TGTGCCAGCAGCCTAACAGTCTACGAGCAGTACTTC

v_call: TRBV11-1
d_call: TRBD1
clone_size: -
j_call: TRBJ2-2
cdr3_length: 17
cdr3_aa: CASSRDRGHLNTGELFF
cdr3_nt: TGTGCCAGCAGCCGGGACAGGGGCCATTTAAACACCGGGGAGCTGTTTTTT

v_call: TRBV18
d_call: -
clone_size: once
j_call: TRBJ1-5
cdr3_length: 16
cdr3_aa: CASSNTGYDSNQPQHF
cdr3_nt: TGTGCCAGCTCGAATACAGGGTACGATAGCAATCAGCCCCAGCATTTT

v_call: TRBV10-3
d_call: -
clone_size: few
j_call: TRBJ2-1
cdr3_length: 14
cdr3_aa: CAIKEGASYNEQFF
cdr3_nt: TGTGCCATCAAGGAGGGGGCCTCCTACAATGAGCAGTTCTTC

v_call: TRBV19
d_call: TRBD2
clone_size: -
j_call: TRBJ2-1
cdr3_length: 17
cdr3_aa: CASSSLAGGGMYNEQFF
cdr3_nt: TGTGCCAGTAGTAGCCTAGCTGGGGGGGGGATGTACAATGAGCAGTTCTTC

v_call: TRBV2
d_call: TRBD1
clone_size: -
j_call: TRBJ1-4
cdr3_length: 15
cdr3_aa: CASSREGGVREKLFF
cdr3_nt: TGTGCCAGCAGTCGCGAAGGGGGCGTTCGGGAAAAACTGTTTTTT

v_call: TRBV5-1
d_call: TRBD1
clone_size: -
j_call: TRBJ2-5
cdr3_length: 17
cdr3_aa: CASSQNPPGQGTETQYF
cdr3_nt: TGCGCCAGCAGCCAGAACCCGCCGGGACAGGGGACGGAGACCCAGTACTTC

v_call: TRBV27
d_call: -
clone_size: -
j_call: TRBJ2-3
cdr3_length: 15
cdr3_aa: CASQFRTTSTDTQYF
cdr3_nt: TGTGCCAGCCAGTTCCGGACTACTAGCACAGATACGCAGTATTTT

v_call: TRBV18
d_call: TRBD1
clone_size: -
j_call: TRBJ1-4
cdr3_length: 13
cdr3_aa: CASSARDSEKLFF
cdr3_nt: TGTGCCAGCTCAGCACGGGACAGTGAAAAACTGTTTTTT

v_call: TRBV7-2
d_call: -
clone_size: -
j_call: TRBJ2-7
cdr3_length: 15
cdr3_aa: CASSLGSGTPYEQYF
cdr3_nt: TGTGCCAGCAGCTTAGGTAGCGGAACACCCTACGAGCAGTACTTC

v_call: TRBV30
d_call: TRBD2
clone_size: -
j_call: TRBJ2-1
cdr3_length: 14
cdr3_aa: CAWSVGGGVNEQFF
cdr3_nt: TGTGCCTGGAGTGTGGGCGGGGGGGTTAATGAGCAGTTCTTC

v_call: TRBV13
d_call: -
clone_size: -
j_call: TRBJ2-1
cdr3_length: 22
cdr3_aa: CASSLTPWMEGQWSGSYNEQFF
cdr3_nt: TGTGCCAGCAGCTTAACCCCCTGGATGGAGGGGCAATGGTCGGGCTCCTACAATGAGCAGTTCTTC